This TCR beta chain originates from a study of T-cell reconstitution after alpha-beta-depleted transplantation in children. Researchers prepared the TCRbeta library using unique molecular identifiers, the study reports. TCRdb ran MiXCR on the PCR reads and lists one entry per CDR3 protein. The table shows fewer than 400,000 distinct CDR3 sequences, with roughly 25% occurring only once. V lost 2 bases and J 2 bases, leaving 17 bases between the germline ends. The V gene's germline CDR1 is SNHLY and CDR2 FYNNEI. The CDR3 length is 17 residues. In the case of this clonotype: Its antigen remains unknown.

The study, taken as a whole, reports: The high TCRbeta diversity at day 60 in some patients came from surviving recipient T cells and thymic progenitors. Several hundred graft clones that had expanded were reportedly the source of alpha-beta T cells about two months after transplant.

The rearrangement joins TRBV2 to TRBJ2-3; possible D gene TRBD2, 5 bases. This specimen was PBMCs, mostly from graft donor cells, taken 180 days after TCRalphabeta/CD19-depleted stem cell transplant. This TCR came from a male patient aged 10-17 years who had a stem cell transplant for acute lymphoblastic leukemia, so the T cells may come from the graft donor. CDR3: CASSEPRRARNTDTQYF. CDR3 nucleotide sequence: TGTGCCAGCAGTGAACCCCGGCGGGCGAGGAACACAGATACGCAGTATTTT.